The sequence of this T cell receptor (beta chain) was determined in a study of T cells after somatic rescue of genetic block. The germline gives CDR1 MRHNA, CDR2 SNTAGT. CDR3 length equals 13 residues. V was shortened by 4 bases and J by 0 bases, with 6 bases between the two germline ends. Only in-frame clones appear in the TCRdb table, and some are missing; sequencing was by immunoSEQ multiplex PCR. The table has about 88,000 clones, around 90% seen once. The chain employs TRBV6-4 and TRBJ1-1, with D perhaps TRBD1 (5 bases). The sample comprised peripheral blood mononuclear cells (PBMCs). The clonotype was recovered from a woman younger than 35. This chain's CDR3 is CASSGQMNTEAFF. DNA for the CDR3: TGTGCCAGCAGTGGACAGATGAACACTGAAGCTTTCTTT.